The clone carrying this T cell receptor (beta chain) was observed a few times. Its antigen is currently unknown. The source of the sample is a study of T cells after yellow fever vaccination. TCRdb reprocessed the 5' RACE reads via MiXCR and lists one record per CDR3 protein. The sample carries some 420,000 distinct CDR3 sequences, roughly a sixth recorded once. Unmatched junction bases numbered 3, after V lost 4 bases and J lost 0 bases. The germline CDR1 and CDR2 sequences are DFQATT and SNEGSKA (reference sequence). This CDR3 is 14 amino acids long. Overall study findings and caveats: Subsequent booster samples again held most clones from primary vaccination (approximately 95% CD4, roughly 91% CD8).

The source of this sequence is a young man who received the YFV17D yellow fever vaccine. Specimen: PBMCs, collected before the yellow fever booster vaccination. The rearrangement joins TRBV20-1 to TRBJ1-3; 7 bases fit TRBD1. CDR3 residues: CSAKRDSSGNTIYF. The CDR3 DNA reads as TGCAGTGCTAAAAGGGACAGCTCTGGAAACACCATATATTTT.